This T cell receptor (beta chain) derives from a study of shared T cell receptors in the human thymus. Germline CDR1 KGHSH, CDR2 LQKENI. V was cut by 4 bases and J by 6 bases, with 13 bases left in between. The CDR3 loop spans 13 amino acids. The method was immunoSEQ multiplex PCR; TCRdb's version includes in-frame clones alone and lacks a portion of them. This table holds approximately 660,000 clones, 88% found once. This clone was detected once. The data were also submitted as part of a second study, on human thymus T cells.

Material for sequencing was thymocytes. The chain has TRBV18 and TRBJ2-7, with a weak D call TRBD1 (6 bases). This clonotype was sampled from a boy under two years old with a congenital heart defect. The CDR3 loop is CASSLGTLGEQYF. CDR3 DNA sequence: TGTGCCAGCTCACTTGGGACACTGGGCGAGCAGTACTTC.